The text below deals with one T cell receptor beta chain. Antigen: not known. The sample is drawn from a study of cytomegalovirus exposure and HLA in healthy donors. Study-level findings and limits: The study flagged some 170 TCR beta chains as cytomegalovirus-associated.

PCR used 60 Vbeta primers and 13 Jbeta primers. The assay was immunoSEQ multiplex PCR, and TCRdb's table has in-frame clones only and misses some. The table lists more than 90,000 clones, 82% of them singletons. The germline V gene encodes CDR1 SEHNR and CDR2 FQNEAQ (reference sequence). The CDR3 length is 16 residues. V lost 3 bases and J lost 5; bases outside the gene matches: 10. The rearrangement uses TRBV7-9 and TRBJ2-7, with 10 bases fitting TRBD1. Sequencing input: PBMCs. This receptor was identified in a man aged 45-65 years in good health and CMV-seronegative. The CDR3 DNA follows: TGTGCCAGCAGCTTTTCCTTGGGACAGGGGAGGCACGAGCAGTACTTC. It codes for CASSFSLGQGRHEQYF.